This TCR beta chain originates from a study of T cells in Graves' hyperthyroidism and ophthalmopathy (dated by TCRdb to 2018 to 2020). Turning to the overall study: Peripheral blood samples were taken at the time of initial diagnosis, prior to any treatment. To identify distinguishing TCR V-J signatures, a discovery cohort of roughly 100 patients was used, comprising approximately 40 with Graves' ophthalmopathy and roughly 60 with stable Graves' hyperthyroidism. An independent validation cohort of under 20 hyperthyroidism patients and more than 15 patients who later progressed to ophthalmopathy tested prospective prediction of ophthalmopathy. For training and testing, the 100 or so patients in the discovery cohort were randomly divided in a 7:3 ratio. In about six Graves' hyperthyroidism patients, the study also compared T-cell repertoires from thyroid tissue with T-cell repertoires from blood. Following sampling, methimazole starting at 30 mg daily was given to hyperthyroidism patients, and high-dose intravenous methylprednisolone was given to ophthalmopathy patients. The paper describes TCR Vbeta CDR3 sequencing of 130 to 150 peripheral blood samples, made up of about 41 ophthalmopathy patients, approximately 76 hyperthyroidism patients and approximately 17 progressor patients.

Moderately to severely active disease, a Clinical Activity Score of at least 3, a NOSPECS grade of at least 4, and a duration under 3 months were present in ophthalmopathy patients. The study excluded patients with uncontrolled infections, other autoimmune diseases, pregnancy or lactation. Diagnoses relied on clinical symptoms, serum thyroxine and TRAb, thyroid ultrasound and orbital computed tomography. Ficoll-Paque density gradient centrifugation was used to isolate PBMCs from about 9 ml of fresh peripheral blood. Trizol reagent was used to extract total RNA, and RNA quality was then checked on an Agilent 2100 Bioanalyzer. The TCR beta CDR3 regions were amplified from the RNA transcripts. A first-round RT-PCR of the TCR CDR3 used the HTBI primer set with the Qiagen OneStep RT-PCR kit. Libraries were constructed in a second round of multiplex PCR, after which size selection and purification were performed. Paired-end sequencing of the libraries was performed with 100 bp reads on an Illumina HiSeq2000. The authors' pipeline ran thus. SOAPnuke was used to process the raw data, throwing out any read that contained adapters or uncalled bases, had a mean Phred below 15, or lacked an exact constant-primer or identifier match. High-quality paired reads were merged using COPE v1.2.5, and each unique nucleotide sequence was defined as a clonotype. MiTCR v1.1 was used to align clonotypes to the IMGT TRBV, TRBD and TRBJ reference segments. The analysis was restricted to V-J combinations with a frequency above 0.0001, which together covered about 99% of the repertoires. The TCS score was defined as the ratio of F50 (clonal expansion) to E x V (chaos), calculated using BLOSUM62-based TCRdist between CDR3 peptides within each V-J. Welch's t-statistics and random forest reduced around 520 V-J features to under 15, which were used in a naive Bayes classifier (R e1071). The raw public reads went through TCRdb reprocessing: fastp at Q25, MiXCR clone calling, in-frame beta chains kept. Identical CDR3 proteins give one entry, which carries the most common genes and DNA. TCRdb, rather than the study authors, made the V and J calls. The sample table holds 640,000 or so distinct CDR3 sequences, of which 14% were seen once. The biggest ten clones account for around 7% of the sample.

Details on this clonotype: This receptor's antigen is unknown. This may be a read error: a much more frequent sequence differs by one nucleotide.

Study-wide conclusions, independent of this receptor: In cross-validation, a model built on a 13 V-J signature told ophthalmopathy apart from stable hyperthyroidism with less than 90% sensitivity and approximately 81% specificity, and in testing the same model reached 80%/75%. Blood samples also contained most of the expanded thyroid clonotypes (frequency above 0.001), which suggests that blood repertoires may reflect thyroid immune responses. No statistical method was used to fix the sample size in advance, and group allocation was not hidden from the investigators. In validation, the model predicted progression to ophthalmopathy with approximately 70% sensitivity and about 72% specificity, a median of about 6 months before onset.

Taken from cysteine to phenylalanine, the CDR3 has 14 residues. The kept DNA is CDR3 alone, 42 bases in frame from the first base. V and J are truncated by 2 bases and 5 bases respectively, leaving an intervening sequence of 10 bases. Reading the germline V gene (reference sequence) gives CDR1 LGHDT and CDR2 YNNKEL. The sequence links TRBV3-1 to TRBJ2-1; the D gene is possibly TRBD1, with 5 bases matching. Sequencing used blood. The receptor was derived from a woman under 30 with Graves' ophthalmopathy. The CDR3 reads CASSQPAGNNEQFF. DNA sequence: TGTGCCAGCAGCCAACCTGCAGGGAACAATGAGCAGTTCTTC.